Presented here are 20 T cell receptor beta chains from one specimen sequenced in a study of neurological immune-mediated disorders. The sample's time point: longitudinal time-point 1 (baseline). MiXCR, run by TCRdb on the 5' RACE reads, gives a single entry per CDR3 protein. The sample consists of tens of thousands of distinct CDR3 sequences, around 13% of them appearing once. Material for sequencing was PBMCs. Every receptor here comes from a female donor with HTLV-1-associated myelopathy (HAM/TSP).

This clonotype was recorded at least ten times. The chain employs TRBV4-1 and TRBJ1-2, with 8 bases fitting TRBD1. Trimming cost V 1 base and J 2 bases; bases outside gene matches: 9. CDR1 and CDR2 from the germline V gene are MGHRA and YSYEKL. This CDR3 is 17 amino acids long. The CDR3 DNA follows: TGCGCCAGCAGCCAAGGGACAGGGTCTTACGGCAACTATGGCTACACCTTC. This encodes CASSQGTGSYGNYGYTF.

CDR3 in amino acids: CATRSGQTGELFF. The CDR3, as DNA: TGTGCCACCCGGTCAGGACAGACCGGGGAGCTGTTTTTT. The chain couples TRBV2 to TRBJ2-2, with a tentative D call TRBD1 (6 bases). Germline CDR1 and CDR2: SNHLY and FYNNEI. The CDR3 covers 13 residues. The germline V and J ends were trimmed by 10 bases and 5 bases, with 14 bases remaining between them.

V is TRBV4-1 and J is TRBJ1-3, with 7 positions matching TRBD1. The J segment lost 1 base and the V segment lost 0 bases, leaving 0 bases of the junction unmatched. The CDR3 runs to 15 residues. Germline values: CDR1 MGHRA, CDR2 YSYEKL. CDR3 protein: CASSQDRGSGNTIYF. The CDR3 DNA sequence: TGCGCCAGCAGCCAAGACAGGGGGTCTGGAAACACCATATATTTT.

This rearrangement joins TRBV14 to TRBJ1-1; D ambiguous. V lost 4 bases and J lost 0, with 9 bases in between. The CDR3 has 14 amino acids. Germline V lookup: CDR1 SGHDN, CDR2 FVKESK. For the CDR3, the DNA is TGTGCCAGCAGCCTGGACTTCGTGAACACTGAAGCTTTCTTT. It specifies CASSLDFVNTEAFF. Supplemented by reference TRBV14 and TRBJ1-1, the full variable domain reads EAGVTQFPSHSVIEKGQTVTLRCDPISGHDNLYWYRRVMGKEIKFLLHFVKESKQDESGMPNNRFLAERTGGTYSTLKVQPAELEDSGVYFCASSLDFVNTEAFFGQGTRLTVV.

This clonotype was seen ten or more times. The chain links TRBV7-2 to TRBJ2-3; no reliable D call. With 4 bases removed from V and 1 base from J, the gap between germline ends came to 9 bases. This CDR3 is built from 14 residues. Germline V lookup: CDR1 SGHTA, CDR2 FQGNSA. CDR3 residues: CASSYTPRTDTQYF. Written as DNA, the CDR3 is TGTGCCAGCAGCTACACCCCTCGCACAGATACGCAGTATTTT.

The chain recombines TRBV6-6 with TRBJ2-1; 9 positions match TRBD2. Germline values: CDR1 MNHNY, CDR2 SVGAGI (reference sequence). The CDR3 runs to 15 residues. Trimming removed 2 bases from V and 8 bases from J; junction bases left unmatched: 7. The chain's CDR3 is CASSYPAGGVDEQFF. For the CDR3, the DNA is TGTGCCAGCAGTTACCCCGCGGGGGGGGTCGATGAGCAGTTCTTC.

This clonotype has at least ten counts. The chain uses TRBV28 and TRBJ2-1, with 9 bases fitting TRBD1. This CDR3 has 15 residues. Unmatched junction bases numbered 5, after V lost 4 bases and J lost 4 bases. Germline CDR1 and CDR2: MDHEN and SYDVKM. The CDR3 reads CASSSPGQGYNEQFF. The CDR3 DNA reads TGTGCCAGCAGTTCTCCGGGACAGGGTTACAATGAGCAGTTCTTC.

With regard to this clonotype: A read error may produce the germline difference seen at one junction end. The chain has TRBV20-1 and TRBJ2-2; D might be TRBD2 (5 bases). CDR1 and CDR2 (germline): DFQATT, SNEGSKA (reference sequence). This CDR3 spans 16 amino acids. The CDR3, as DNA: TGCAGTGCTAGAGATGCCCGTCCCGCGAACACCGGGGAGCTGGTTTTC. It codes for CSARDARPANTGELVF.

The sample holds many counts of this clonotype. J is TRBJ2-7 and V is TRBV5-8; 8 bases match TRBD1. Germline V gene data show CDR1 as SGHTS and CDR2 as YDEGEE. V shed 4 bases and J 6 bases; nucleotides not matched to a gene: 6. The CDR3 has 13 amino acids. The CDR3: CASSADRGGEQYF. The CDR3 coding sequence is TGTGCCAGCAGCGCTGACAGGGGCGGCGAGCAGTACTTC. Complete variable domain (other parts from reference TRBV5-8 and TRBJ2-7): EAGVTQSPTHLIKTRGQQATLRCSPISGHTSVYWYQQALGLGLQFLLWYDEGEERNRGNFPPRFSGRQFPNYSSELNVNALELEDSALYLCASSADRGGEQYFGPGTRLTVT.

In its sample, this clonotype was seen a few times. This chain connects TRBV6-6 to TRBJ1-4, with 7 bases aligning to TRBD1. Germline CDR1 reads MNHNY; CDR2 reads SVGAGI (reference sequence). The junction had 5 bases not matched to a gene; V was cut back by 6 bases and J by 1 base. The CDR3 is 15 amino acids. The CDR3: CASRLNRGTNEKLFF. The CDR3 DNA reads TGTGCCAGCAGGCTTAACAGGGGAACTAATGAAAAACTGTTTTTT.

This sequence joins TRBV28 and TRBJ2-7, with 7 bases that match TRBD1. There are 15 residues in the CDR3. V was pared by 5 bases and J by 1 base, with 8 bases of the junction left unmatched. CDR1 is MDHEN, CDR2 SYDVKM, per germline. In DNA form, the CDR3 reads TGTGCCAGCAGTCCCCGACAGGGTTGGTCCTACGAGCAGTACGTC. This sequence encodes CASSPRQGWSYEQYV.

This clonotype was counted a few times. V is TRBV27 and J is TRBJ2-7; D ambiguous. This CDR3 comprises 14 residues. Germline values: CDR1 MNHEY, CDR2 SMNVEV (reference sequence). Trimming removed 5 bases at V and 2 bases at J, with 13 bases between. The DNA for the CDR3 is TGTGCCAGCAGTCGGAGAACCGATACCTACGAGCAGTACTTC. This encodes CASSRRTDTYEQYF.

This clonotype has ten or more counts. This sequence joins TRBV5-1 and TRBJ2-7; TRBD1 might be the D (5 bases). The CDR3 has 13 amino acids. CDR1 and CDR2 from the germline V gene are SGHRS and YFSETQ. V shed 4 bases and J shed 5 bases, with 13 bases lying between them. CDR3 sequence: CASSGQGLDEQYF. The CDR3 coding sequence is TGCGCCAGCAGCGGCCAGGGTTTGGACGAGCAGTACTTC.

The sample holds many counts of this clonotype. This sequence joins TRBV5-1 and TRBJ2-7; 10 bases are shared with TRBD1. CDR3 length: 14 amino acids. J gave up 7 bases and V 5 bases, and 9 bases lay outside the gene matches. CDR1 and CDR2 (germline): SGHRS, YFSETQ. The CDR3 loop reads CASRPGTGAKEQYF. The CDR3 nucleotides read TGCGCCAGCAGGCCCGGGACAGGGGCTAAGGAGCAGTACTTC.

This clonotype came up many times. The chain links TRBV6-5 to TRBJ2-3, with a possible D match to TRBD2 (6 bases). Trimming removed 6 bases from V and 0 bases from J, with 7 bases in between. CDR1 and CDR2 (germline): MNHEY, SVGAGI. The CDR3 is made up of 13 amino acids. CDR3: CASRGTSTDTQYF. CDR3 bases: TGTGCCAGCAGGGGGACTAGCACAGATACGCAGTATTTT.

There are many counts of this clonotype. The chain couples TRBV7-9 to TRBJ2-4, with D perhaps TRBD2 (5 bases). This CDR3 has 14 residues. The V end lost 5 bases, the J end lost 5 bases, and 13 bases lay between the germline ends. Germline values: CDR1 SEHNR, CDR2 FQNEAQ (reference sequence). The CDR3 loop reads CASSPPGVQNIQYF. The CDR3 DNA follows: TGTGCCAGCAGCCCGCCCGGGGTACAAAACATTCAGTACTTC.

This clonotype was picked up many times. This chain connects TRBV9 to TRBJ1-6, with D uncertain. Germline V gene lookup returns CDR1 SGDLS and CDR2 YYNGEE. Trimming took off 3 bases at V and 7 bases at J, with 11 bases between the two ends. This CDR3 contains 14 residues. CDR3 in DNA: TGTGCCAGCAGCGGAAGTCGGGAAAATTCACCCCTCCACTTT. It yields the protein CASSGSRENSPLHF.

This clonotype has at least ten counts. The chain employs TRBV2 and TRBJ2-6; D is possibly TRBD1 or TRBD2 (5 bases each). The CDR3 sequence is 13 residues long. V lost 8 bases and J lost 1, with 6 bases in between. Germline values: CDR1 SNHLY, CDR2 FYNNEI. The CDR3 reads CASGGSGANVLTF. CDR3 bases: TGTGCCAGCGGGGGTTCTGGGGCCAACGTCCTGACTTTC.

This clonotype was counted ten times or more. The J gene is TRBJ2-7, the V gene TRBV4-1; possibly TRBD1 for D (6 bases). CDR1 is MGHRA, CDR2 YSYEKL, per germline. V dropped 3 bases and J dropped 3 bases, with 18 bases sitting between them. The CDR3 runs 16 residues. CDR3: CASSQPTRGKGYEQYF. Here the CDR3 DNA reads TGCGCCAGCAGCCAGCCGACCAGGGGAAAAGGCTACGAGCAGTACTTC.

Many counts were recorded for this clonotype. The chain combines TRBV14 with TRBJ2-7; D remains ambiguous. The CDR3 contains 13 residues. The germline CDR1 and CDR2 sequences are SGHDN and FVKESK. V was shortened by 7 bases and J by 4 bases, with 14 bases between the two germline ends. CDR3 region: CASNHANDYEQYF. CDR3 nucleotides: TGTGCCAGCAACCACGCGAACGATTACGAGCAGTACTTC.